This is a list of T cell receptor beta chains from one sample in a study of blood T cell repertoires in COVID-19. TCRdb keeps only in-frame clones here, not all; method: immunoSEQ multiplex PCR. Of roughly 68,000 clones listed, around nine tenths are singletons. The sample comprised peripheral blood. These receptors originate from a woman between 50 and 59 years old with COVID-19, enrolled during active disease. CDR3s include the opening cysteine and the closing phenylalanine or tryptophan. D genes are given only for firm matches. Not all rows give a size; the values are once, few, many and, for expanded clones, a class.

TGTGCCAGCAGTGAAGTAGAGACAGGACTTTCACCCCTCCACTTT CASSEVETGLSPLHF 15 few TRBJ1-6 TRBV25-1 -
TGTGCCAGCAGTGTAACCGGGAGGGCCTCCGGGGAGCTGTTTTTT CASSVTGRASGELFF 15 - TRBJ2-2 TRBV6-4 TRBD2
TGTGCCAGCAGGGGGCCGAACTATGGCTACACCTTC CASRGPNYGYTF 12 once TRBJ1-2 TRBV12-3/TRBV12-4 -
TGTGCCACCAGCAGAGATAAGGGGGCGCCAAACACTGAAGCTTTCTTT CATSRDKGAPNTEAFF 16 - TRBJ1-1 TRBV15 TRBD1
TGTGCCAGCTCACCCTCCGGGAGGAACGAGCAGTACTTC CASSPSGRNEQYF 13 few TRBJ2-7 TRBV18 TRBD2
TGTGCCAGTAGTATGACTGCAACTAATGAAAAACTGTTTTTT CASSMTATNEKLFF 14 once TRBJ1-4 TRBV19 -
TGTGCCAGCAGCTTCCGCGGGACAGGGGGGGATGAGCAGTTCTTC CASSFRGTGGDEQFF 15 - TRBJ2-1 TRBV11-2 TRBD1
TGTGCCAGCAGGGGCCTCTTATTTAATGAGCAGTTCTTC CASRGLLFNEQFF 13 - TRBJ2-1 TRBV2 -
TGTGCCAGCTCACAGACAGATTATCAGCCCCAGCATTTT CASSQTDYQPQHF 13 - TRBJ1-5 TRBV18 -
TGTGCCAGCAGCTTACCCACAGGGATCGGCATCTACAATGAGCAGTTCTTC CASSLPTGIGIYNEQFF 17 - TRBJ2-1 TRBV7-8 -
TGTGCCAGCAGCCCCCGGACAGGAGGGACTGAAGCTTTCTTT CASSPRTGGTEAFF 14 - TRBJ1-1 TRBV7-9 TRBD1
TGTGCCACCAGTGATACCAGGGGCTCGAAGACCCAGTACTTC CATSDTRGSKTQYF 14 - TRBJ2-5 TRBV24-1 -
TGTGCCACCAACCAGGGAACGGCTGATGGGACTGAAGCTTTCTTT CATNQGTADGTEAFF 15 - TRBJ1-1 TRBV24-1 -
TGTGCTAGCAGCTCGGGACTAGCGGGAGTTTACGAGCAGTACTTC CASSSGLAGVYEQYF 15 - TRBJ2-7 TRBV7-7 TRBD2
TGTGCCAGCAGCTTAAGGCGGGCCCCAGGTGAGCAGTTCTTC CASSLRRAPGEQFF 14 - TRBJ2-1 TRBV7-8 -
TGTGCCAGCAGCCGAAACATTGGGAGGGGAGAGACCCAGTACTTC CASSRNIGRGETQYF 15 - TRBJ2-5 TRBV7-8 TRBD2
TGTGCCAGCAGTGGGGTCAGGGATTTCTCTGGGGCCAACGTCCTGACTTTC CASSGVRDFSGANVLTF 17 - TRBJ2-6 TRBV6-1 -
TGTGCCACCAGTGGGGGGGGGACTAGCGGGAGGGACAATGAGCAGTTCTTC CATSGGGTSGRDNEQFF 17 - TRBJ2-1 TRBV24-1 TRBD2
TGTGCCATCAGTGAGACAGGGGGAGCCCCCTACGAGCAGTACTTC CAISETGGAPYEQYF 15 - TRBJ2-7 TRBV10-3 TRBD1
TGTGCCAGCAGCTTAGAGGGGACTAGCGGGAGATTCTACAATGAGCAGTTCTTC CASSLEGTSGRFYNEQFF 18 - TRBJ2-1 TRBV7-2 TRBD2
TGCGCCAGCAGCTCCAGGGGAGAGGACACCGGGGAGCTGTTTTTT CASSSRGEDTGELFF 15 once TRBJ2-2 TRBV5-1 -
TGTGCCAGCAGCAGCTGGGGAAGGGGTGGGACTGAAGCTTTCTTT CASSSWGRGGTEAFF 15 - TRBJ1-1 TRBV5-4 -